These 2 T cell receptor beta chains were sequenced from one sample in a study of cytomegalovirus exposure and HLA in healthy donors. It was with 60 Vbeta and 13 Jbeta primers that the PCR ran. Profiling relied on immunoSEQ multiplex PCR, and the TCRdb table lists in-frame clones only, not all of them. Of fewer than 200,000 clones detected, 80% to 85% appear once; the ten largest clones hold more than 0.75%. The sample taken for sequencing was PBMCs. The receptor source for this set is a girl aged 2-9 years in good health and CMV-seropositive.

The J gene is TRBJ2-5, the V gene TRBV5-6, with TRBD2 matching over 7 bases. The V segment lost 3 bases and the J segment 5 bases; nucleotides outside the gene matches: 16. This CDR3 has 17 amino acids. In germline, CDR1 is SGHDT, CDR2 YYEEEE. The CDR3, as DNA: TGTGCCAGCAGCTCCGACGTGAGGGGAGCGGGGTTGGAGACCCAGTACTTC. Translated: CASSSDVRGAGLETQYF.

V usage is TRBV2 and J usage is TRBJ2-7; tentatively, D is TRBD2 (7 bases). V lost 3 bases and J lost 2, with 14 bases in between. Germline V gives CDR1 SNHLY, CDR2 FYNNEI. The CDR3 loop spans 15 amino acids. The CDR3 DNA reads TGTGCCAGCAGTGAGGTAGGGGGGGTTGCCTACGAGCAGTACTTC. Translation: CASSEVGGVAYEQYF.